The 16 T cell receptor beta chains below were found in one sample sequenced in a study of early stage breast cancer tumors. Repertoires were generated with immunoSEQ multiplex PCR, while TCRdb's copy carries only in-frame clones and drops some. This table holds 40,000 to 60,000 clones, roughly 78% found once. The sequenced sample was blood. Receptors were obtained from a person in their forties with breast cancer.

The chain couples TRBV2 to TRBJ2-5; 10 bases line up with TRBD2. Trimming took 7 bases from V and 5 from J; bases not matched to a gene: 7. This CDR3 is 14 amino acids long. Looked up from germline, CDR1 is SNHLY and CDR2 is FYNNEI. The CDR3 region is CASTNLAGVETQYF. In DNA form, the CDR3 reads TGTGCCAGCACAAATCTAGCGGGAGTGGAGACCCAGTACTTC.

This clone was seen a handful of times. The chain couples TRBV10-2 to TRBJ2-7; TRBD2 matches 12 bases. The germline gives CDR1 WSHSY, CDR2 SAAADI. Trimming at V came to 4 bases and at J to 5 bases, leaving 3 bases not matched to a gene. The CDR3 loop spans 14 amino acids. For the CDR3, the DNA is TGCGCCAGCAGTGCTAGCGGGAGGGCTGACGAGCAGTACTTC. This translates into CASSASGRADEQYF.

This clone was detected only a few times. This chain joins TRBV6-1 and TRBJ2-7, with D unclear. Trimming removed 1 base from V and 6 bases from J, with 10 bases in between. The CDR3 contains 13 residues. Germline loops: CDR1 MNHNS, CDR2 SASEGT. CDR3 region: CASSEVSSVEQYF. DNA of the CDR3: TGTGCCAGCAGTGAAGTGTCGTCGGTCGAGCAGTACTTC.

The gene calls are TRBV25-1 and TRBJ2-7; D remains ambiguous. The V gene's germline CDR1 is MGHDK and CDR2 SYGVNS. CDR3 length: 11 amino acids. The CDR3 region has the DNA TGTGTAAAAACAGCCGACTACGAGCAGTACTTC. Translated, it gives CVKTADYEQYF.

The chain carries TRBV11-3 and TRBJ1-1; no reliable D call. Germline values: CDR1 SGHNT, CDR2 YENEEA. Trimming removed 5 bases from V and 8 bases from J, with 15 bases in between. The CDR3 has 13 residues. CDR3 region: CASSPGSTDEAFF. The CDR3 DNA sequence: TGTGCCAGCAGCCCAGGCTCCACAGACGAAGCTTTCTTT.

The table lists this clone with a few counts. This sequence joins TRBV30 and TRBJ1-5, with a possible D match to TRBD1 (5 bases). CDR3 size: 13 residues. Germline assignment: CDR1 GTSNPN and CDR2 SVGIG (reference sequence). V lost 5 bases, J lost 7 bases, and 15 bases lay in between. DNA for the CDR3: TGTGCCTGGTCCGCGGGGGGAAGCCAGCCCCAGCATTTT. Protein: CAWSAGGSQPQHF.

The chain's CDR3 is CASSSFTGLYYGYTF. In nucleotides, the CDR3 is TGTGCCAGCAGCTCTTTTACAGGATTATACTATGGCTACACCTTC. The rearrangement uses TRBV5-6 and TRBJ1-2; a possible D gene is TRBD1 (5 bases). This CDR3 comprises 15 residues. V was trimmed by 3 bases and J by 3 bases, leaving 15 bases between them. Germline CDR1 SGHDT, CDR2 YYEEEE.

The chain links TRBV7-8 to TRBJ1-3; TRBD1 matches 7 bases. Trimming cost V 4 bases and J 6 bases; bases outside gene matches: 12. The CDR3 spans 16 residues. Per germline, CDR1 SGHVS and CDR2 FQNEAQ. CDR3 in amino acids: CASSYTGARGANTIYF. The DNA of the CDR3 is TGTGCCAGCAGCTACACAGGGGCGAGAGGAGCAAACACCATATATTTT.

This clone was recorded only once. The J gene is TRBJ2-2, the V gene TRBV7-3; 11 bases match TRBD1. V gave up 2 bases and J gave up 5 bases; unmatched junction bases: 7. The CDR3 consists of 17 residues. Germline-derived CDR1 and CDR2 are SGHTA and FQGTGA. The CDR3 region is CASSLQAGTGGTGELFF. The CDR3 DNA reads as TGTGCCAGCAGCTTACAAGCGGGGACAGGGGGGACCGGGGAGCTGTTTTTT.

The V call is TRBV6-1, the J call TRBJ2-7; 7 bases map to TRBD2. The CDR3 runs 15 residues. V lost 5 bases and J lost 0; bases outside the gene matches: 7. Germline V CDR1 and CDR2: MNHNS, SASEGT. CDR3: CASSSSGYSSYEQYF. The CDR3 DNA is TGTGCCAGCAGTTCTAGCGGATATAGCTCCTACGAGCAGTACTTC.

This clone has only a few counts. The CDR3 nucleotides are TGTGCCAGCAGGCCGACAGGGGACACCGGGGAGCTGTTTTTT. This translates into CASRPTGDTGELFF. This chain connects TRBV7-9 to TRBJ2-2; 8 bases align to TRBD1. The germline CDR1 and CDR2 sequences are SEHNR and FQNEAQ (reference sequence). This CDR3 has 14 residues. The ends lost 6 bases at V and 3 bases at J; junction bases unmatched: 3.

The CDR3 coding sequence is TGTGCCAGCAGCTGTATAGGGGACAGCTCCTACAATGAGCAGTTCTTC. Its protein product is CASSCIGDSSYNEQFF. The J gene is TRBJ2-1, the V gene TRBV11-3, with 7 bases fitting TRBD1. The V and J ends lost 4 bases and 0 bases, in that order; junction bases with no gene match: 6. The CDR3 is 16 residues long. CDR1 and CDR2 from the germline V gene are SGHNT and YENEEA.

The CDR3 loop is CASSLPTGDEQFF. In DNA, the CDR3 is TGTGCCAGCAGCCTACCGACAGGCGATGAGCAGTTCTTC. V is TRBV7-2 and J is TRBJ2-1; TRBD1 is a possible D gene (6 bases). CDR1 is SGHTA and CDR2 is FQGNSA in the germline V gene. The CDR3 length is 13 residues. Trimming cost V 5 bases and J 8 bases, with 13 bases left between them.

For the CDR3, the DNA is TGCGCCAGCAGCGCAATGCTGTCTTCAGACACCATATATTTT. This gives the protein CASSAMLSSDTIYF. V gene TRBV5-1 combines with J gene TRBJ1-3; D is unresolved. This CDR3 has 14 amino acids. Germline V gene sequence: CDR1 SGHRS, CDR2 YFSETQ. The V gene lost 4 bases and the J gene lost 8 bases, with 16 bases spanning the gap.

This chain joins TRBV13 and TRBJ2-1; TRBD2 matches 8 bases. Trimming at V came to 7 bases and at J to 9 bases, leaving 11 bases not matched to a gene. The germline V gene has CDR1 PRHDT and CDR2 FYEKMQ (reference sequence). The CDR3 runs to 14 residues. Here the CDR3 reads CASTQRAGRGEQFF. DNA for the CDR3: TGTGCCAGCACCCAACGGGCCGGGAGGGGTGAGCAGTTCTTC.

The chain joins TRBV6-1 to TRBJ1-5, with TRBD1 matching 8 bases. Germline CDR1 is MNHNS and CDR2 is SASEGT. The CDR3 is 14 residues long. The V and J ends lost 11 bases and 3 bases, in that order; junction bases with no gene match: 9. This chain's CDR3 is CAVGDRRINQPQHF. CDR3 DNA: TGTGCCGTCGGGGACAGGCGAATCAATCAGCCCCAGCATTTT.